One and the same sample provided the 17 T cell receptor beta chains below, sequenced in a study of blood T cell repertoires in COVID-19. Measured with immunoSEQ multiplex PCR; TCRdb has only the in-frame clones, and not every one. Here the sample spans more than 45,000 clones, approximately 86% being singletons. The sample consisted of peripheral blood. The receptors here all came from a woman aged 70-85 years with active COVID-19.

The chain is built from TRBV18 and TRBJ1-3; weak D call: TRBD1 (5 bases). This CDR3 comprises 16 residues. Germline assignment: CDR1 KGHSH and CDR2 LQKENI. Trimming pared 2 bases from V and 0 bases from J, leaving 11 bases between. The chain's CDR3 is CASSPVTDLSGNTIYF. CDR3 DNA sequence: TGTGCCAGCTCACCAGTGACAGATCTCTCTGGAAACACCATATATTTT.

This clone occurred a few times. The chain is built from TRBV11-2 and TRBJ1-3; D gene ambiguous. The V gene's germline CDR1 is SGHAT and CDR2 FQNNGV. The CDR3 is made up of 15 amino acids. V lost 6 bases and J lost 0, with 12 bases in between. CDR3 DNA: TGTGCCAGCAGACTCTCTCGGGTCTCTGGAAACACCATATATTTT. The encoded protein is CASRLSRVSGNTIYF.

The table lists this clone with a few counts. The chain joins TRBV19 to TRBJ1-2, with a weak D call TRBD1 (6 bases). The CDR3 extends over 15 amino acids. V was trimmed by 5 bases and J by 2 bases, leaving 15 bases between them. Germline V lookup: CDR1 LNHDA, CDR2 SQIVND (reference sequence). For the CDR3, the DNA is TGTGCCAGTAGTTTCAGGGGCGCTTTAAACTATGGCTACACCTTC. Translating it yields CASSFRGALNYGYTF.

This clone was counted once. The chain is built from TRBV10-3 and TRBJ1-4; D possibly corresponds to TRBD1 (5 bases). Trimming took off 4 bases at V and 0 bases at J, with 15 bases between the two ends. Germline V CDR1 and CDR2: ENHRY, SYGVKD. This CDR3 spans 17 amino acids. The CDR3 reads CAISAGGVRATNEKLFF. Written as DNA, the CDR3 is TGTGCCATCAGTGCAGGAGGGGTTCGGGCAACTAATGAAAAACTGTTTTTT.

J is TRBJ2-5 and V is TRBV24-1, with D perhaps matching TRBD2 (5 bases). The CDR3 sequence is 11 residues long. Germline CDR1 KGHDR, CDR2 SFDVKD. V lost 9 bases to trimming and J lost 5 bases, with 9 bases between them. This chain's CDR3 is CATPGNETQYF. The CDR3 region has the DNA TGTGCCACCCCCGGGAATGAGACCCAGTACTTC.

Remarks on this clone: Relative to the germline gene, one junction end is altered; a read error may explain this. This sequence joins TRBV6-1 and TRBJ2-4; TRBD2 matches at 10 bases. This CDR3 contains 16 residues. CDR1 and CDR2 (germline): MNHNS, SASEGT. As DNA, the CDR3 is TGTGTCAGCAGTGAAGCTAGCGGGAGAGGTTGGGACATTCAGTACTTC. Protein: CVSSEASGRGWDIQYF.

This chain joins TRBV6-1 and TRBJ2-5; TRBD1 is a possible D gene (5 bases). V lost 1 base and J lost 5, with 11 bases in between. The CDR3 is 14 amino acids. The germline gives CDR1 MNHNS, CDR2 SASEGT. The DNA for the CDR3 is TGTGCCAGCAGTGAAGGCGACAGCCGCGAGACCCAGTACTTC. Residues: CASSEGDSRETQYF.

The chain uses TRBV7-3 and TRBJ2-7; 7 positions agree with TRBD2. Germline V gene data show CDR1 as SGHTA and CDR2 as FQGTGA. The CDR3 is 14 amino acids. With V trimmed by 3 bases and J by 4 bases, 6 bases remained unmatched. The CDR3 DNA sequence: TGTGCCAGCAGCTTGGGAGGGCCGGGATACGAGCAGTACTTC. This encodes CASSLGGPGYEQYF.

This clone was detected only once. As DNA, the CDR3 is TGTGCCAGCAGCCTCGGGAGGAGGGACTCTGGAAACACCATATATTTT. It encodes CASSLGRRDSGNTIYF. This chain links TRBV5-4 with TRBJ1-3; D uncertain. CDR3 length: 16 amino acids. Trimming pared 4 bases from V and 0 bases from J, leaving 14 bases between. Germline CDR1 reads SGHNT; CDR2 reads YYREEE (reference sequence). The variable domain in full, completed from reference TRBV5-4 and TRBJ1-3, reads ETGVTQSPTHLIKTRGQQVTLRCSSQSGHNTVSWYQQALGQGPQFIFQYYREEENGRGNFPPRFSGLQFPNYSSELNVNALELDDSALYLCASSLGRRDSGNTIYFGEGSWLTVV.

This chain uses TRBV18 with TRBJ1-2, with 8 bases that match TRBD1. Germline-derived CDR1 and CDR2 are KGHSH and LQKENI. The CDR3 is 17 amino acids. The trim removed 4 bases at V and 3 bases at J, leaving 13 bases unmatched. The CDR3 bases are TGTGCCAGCTCACGTCAGGGGGCCGACCCTGACCACTATGGCTACACCTTC. Protein: CASSRQGADPDHYGYTF.

The rearrangement joins TRBV7-8 to TRBJ1-4; a possible D gene is TRBD1 (5 bases). Germline lookup yields CDR1 SGHVS and CDR2 FQNEAQ. Trimming cost V 3 bases and J 4 bases, with 12 bases left between them. This CDR3 region has 15 residues. This CDR3 reads CASSFWGRDNEKLFF. The CDR3 DNA is TGTGCCAGCAGCTTCTGGGGGAGGGATAATGAAAAACTGTTTTTT.

This clone occurred once. The V gene is TRBV24-1, the J gene TRBJ2-1; 9 bases agree with TRBD2. CDR3 size: 16 residues. The junction had 4 bases not matched to a gene; V was cut back by 1 base and J by 4 bases. CDR1 is KGHDR and CDR2 is SFDVKD in the germline V gene. CDR3 nucleotides: TGTGCCACCAGTGATTTTGCGCGGGGGGGTTACAATGAGCAGTTCTTC. This gives the protein CATSDFARGGYNEQFF.

The chain employs TRBV7-9 and TRBJ2-1; TRBD2 aligns across 7 bases. The CDR3 has 15 residues. The germline CDR1 and CDR2 sequences are SEHNR and FQNEAQ (reference sequence). The J segment lost 5 bases and the V segment lost 4 bases, leaving 8 bases of the junction unmatched. The CDR3 region is CASSSMGGRDNEQFF. The CDR3 bases are TGTGCCAGCAGCTCCATGGGGGGGAGGGACAATGAGCAGTTCTTC. The full variable domain, rest sourced from reference TRBV7-9 and TRBJ2-1, is DTGVSQNPRHKITKRGQNVTFRCDPISEHNRLYWYRQTLGQGPEFLTYFQNEAQLEKSRLLSDRFSAERPKGSFSTLEIQRTEQGDSAMYLCASSSMGGRDNEQFFGPGTRLTVL.

The chain links TRBV5-1 to TRBJ2-1; D not resolved. The CDR3 is 14 amino acids. V lost 5 bases to trimming and J lost 2 bases, with 11 bases between them. Germline V CDR1 and CDR2: SGHRS, YFSETQ. As DNA, the CDR3 is TGCGCCAGCAGTAACTCCCGCCCCTACAATGAGCAGTTCTTC. It yields the protein CASSNSRPYNEQFF.

V is TRBV7-9 and J is TRBJ2-7; 8 bases fit TRBD1. The J segment lost 2 bases and the V segment lost 7 bases, leaving 7 bases of the junction unmatched. CDR3 length: 14 residues. Germline V gene sequence: CDR1 SEHNR, CDR2 FQNEAQ (reference sequence). CDR3 sequence: CASTPGQGTYEQYF. CDR3 coding DNA: TGTGCCAGCACCCCCGGACAGGGTACCTACGAGCAGTACTTC.

The CDR3 region has the DNA TGTGCCAGCAGCCCTGGCGAAGGGGCGTCTGGAAACACCATATATTTT. Residues: CASSPGEGASGNTIYF. The chain uses TRBV3-1 (or the pseudogene TRBV3-2) and TRBJ1-3; TRBD1 is a possible D gene (5 bases). The CDR3 sequence is 16 residues long. CDR1 is LGHDT, CDR2 YNNKEL, per germline (reference sequence). The V end was cut by 4 bases, the J end by 1 base, with 14 bases between.

The chain carries TRBV28 and TRBJ2-7; 7 bases align to TRBD2. Trimming removed 2 bases from V and 4 bases from J; junction bases left unmatched: 5. The CDR3 spans 14 residues. Germline lookup yields CDR1 MDHEN and CDR2 SYDVKM. CDR3 sequence (DNA): TGTGCCAGCAGTTTAGCGGGAGCGGGATACGAGCAGTACTTC. Residues: CASSLAGAGYEQYF.